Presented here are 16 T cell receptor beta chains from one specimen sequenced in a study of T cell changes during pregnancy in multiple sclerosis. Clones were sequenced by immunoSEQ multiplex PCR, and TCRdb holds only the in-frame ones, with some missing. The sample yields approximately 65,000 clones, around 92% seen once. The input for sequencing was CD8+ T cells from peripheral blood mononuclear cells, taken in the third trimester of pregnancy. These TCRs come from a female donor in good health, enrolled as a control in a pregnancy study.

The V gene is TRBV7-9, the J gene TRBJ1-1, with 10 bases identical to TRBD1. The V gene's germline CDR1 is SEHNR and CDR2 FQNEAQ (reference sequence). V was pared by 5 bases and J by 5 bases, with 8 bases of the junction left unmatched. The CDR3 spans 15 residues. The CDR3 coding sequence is TGTGCCAGCAGCCTAGAGGACAGGGGGGGAACTGAAGCTTTCTTT. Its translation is CASSLEDRGGTEAFF.

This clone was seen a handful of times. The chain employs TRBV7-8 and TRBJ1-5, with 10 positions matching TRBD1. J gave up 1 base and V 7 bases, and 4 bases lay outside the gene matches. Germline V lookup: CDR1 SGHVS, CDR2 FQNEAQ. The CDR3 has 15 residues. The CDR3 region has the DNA TGTGCCAGCATACCGGACAGGGGGAGCAATCAGCCCCAGCATTTT. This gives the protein CASIPDRGSNQPQHF.

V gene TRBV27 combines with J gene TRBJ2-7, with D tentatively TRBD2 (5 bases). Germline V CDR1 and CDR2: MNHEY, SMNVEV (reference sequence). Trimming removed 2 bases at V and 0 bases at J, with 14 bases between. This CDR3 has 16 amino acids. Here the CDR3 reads CASSLERGESSYEQYF. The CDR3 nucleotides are TGTGCCAGCAGTTTAGAACGGGGAGAGAGCTCCTACGAGCAGTACTTC.

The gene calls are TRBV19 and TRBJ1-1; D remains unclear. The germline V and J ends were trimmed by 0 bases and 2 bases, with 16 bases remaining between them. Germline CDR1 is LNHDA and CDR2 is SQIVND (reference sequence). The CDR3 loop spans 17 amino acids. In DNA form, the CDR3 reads TGTGCCAGTAGTATAGATTTGGAGGGAGGGATTAACACTGAAGCTTTCTTT. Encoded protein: CASSIDLEGGINTEAFF. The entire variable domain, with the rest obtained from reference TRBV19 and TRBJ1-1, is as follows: DGGITQSPKYLFRKEGQNVTLSCEQNLNHDAMYWYRQDPGQGLRLIYYSQIVNDFQKGDIAEGYSVSREKKESFPLTVTSAQKNPTAFYLCASSIDLEGGINTEAFFGQGTRLTVV.

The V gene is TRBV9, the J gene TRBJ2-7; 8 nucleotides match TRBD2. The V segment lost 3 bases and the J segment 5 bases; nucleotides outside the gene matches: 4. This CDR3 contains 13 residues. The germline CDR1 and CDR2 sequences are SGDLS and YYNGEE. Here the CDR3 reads CASSEAGGDEQYF. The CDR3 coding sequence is TGTGCCAGCAGCGAGGCCGGGGGGGACGAGCAGTACTTC.

CDR3 nucleotide sequence: TGTGCCAGCAGCTCCCGGGAGGGCCCAGAGACCCAGTACTTC. It encodes CASSSREGPETQYF. The chain combines TRBV9 with TRBJ2-5; the match to TRBD2 covers 8 bases. Germline V CDR1 and CDR2: SGDLS, YYNGEE. The V gene end was trimmed by 4 bases and the J gene end by 4 bases; junction bases not matched to a gene: 6. The CDR3 has 14 amino acids.

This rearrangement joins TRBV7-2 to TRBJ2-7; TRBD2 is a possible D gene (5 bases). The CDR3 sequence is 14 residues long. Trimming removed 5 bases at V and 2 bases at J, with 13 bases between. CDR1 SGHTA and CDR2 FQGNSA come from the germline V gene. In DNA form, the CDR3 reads TGTGCCAGCAGCGCCCTTGAGGGAGCCTACGAGCAGTACTTC. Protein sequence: CASSALEGAYEQYF.

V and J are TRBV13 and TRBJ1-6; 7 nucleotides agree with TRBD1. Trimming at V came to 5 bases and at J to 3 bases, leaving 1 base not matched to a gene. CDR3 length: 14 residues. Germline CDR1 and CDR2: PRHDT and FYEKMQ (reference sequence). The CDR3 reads CASSQGGYNSPLHF. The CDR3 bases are TGTGCCAGCAGCCAGGGGGGCTATAATTCACCCCTCCACTTT.

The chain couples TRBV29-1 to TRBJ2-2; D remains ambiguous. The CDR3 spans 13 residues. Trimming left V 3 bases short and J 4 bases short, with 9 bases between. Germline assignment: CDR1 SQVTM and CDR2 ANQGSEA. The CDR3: CSVEVESTGELFF. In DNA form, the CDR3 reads TGCAGCGTTGAGGTAGAGAGCACCGGGGAGCTGTTTTTT.

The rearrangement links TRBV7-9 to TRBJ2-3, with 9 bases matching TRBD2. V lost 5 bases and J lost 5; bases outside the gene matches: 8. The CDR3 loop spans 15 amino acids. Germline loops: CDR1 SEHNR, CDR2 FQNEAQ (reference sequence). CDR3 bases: TGTGCCAGCAGCCCTCCGGGACTAGCCCAAGATACGCAGTATTTT. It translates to CASSPPGLAQDTQYF.

As DNA, the CDR3 is TGTGCCAGCAGCTTAGATAGAGGTTATAATTCACCCCTCCACTTT. Translation: CASSLDRGYNSPLHF. This rearrangement joins TRBV7-2 to TRBJ1-6; D remains ambiguous. Germline assignment: CDR1 SGHTA and CDR2 FQGNSA. The CDR3 has 15 residues. Trimming took off 1 base at V and 4 bases at J, with 8 bases between the two ends.

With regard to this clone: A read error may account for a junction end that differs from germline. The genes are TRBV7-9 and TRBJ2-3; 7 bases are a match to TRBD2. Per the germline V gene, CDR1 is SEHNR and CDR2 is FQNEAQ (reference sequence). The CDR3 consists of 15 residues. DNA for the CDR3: TGTGCCAACAGCTTAGGTCGGGGGGGCACAGATACGCAGTATTTT. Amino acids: CANSLGRGGTDTQYF.

The CDR3 DNA reads TGTGCCAGCAGCTTTCGGACAGGAAACTATGGCTACACCTTC. Amino acid sequence: CASSFRTGNYGYTF. V and J are TRBV13 and TRBJ1-2, with 7 bases lining up with TRBD1. The CDR3 extends over 14 amino acids. V lost 3 bases and J lost 2; bases outside the gene matches: 3. The germline CDR1 and CDR2 sequences are PRHDT and FYEKMQ (reference sequence).

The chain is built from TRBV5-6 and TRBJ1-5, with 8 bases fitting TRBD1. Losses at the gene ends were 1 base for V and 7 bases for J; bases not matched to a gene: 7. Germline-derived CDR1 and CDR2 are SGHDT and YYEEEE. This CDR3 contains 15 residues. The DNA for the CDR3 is TGTGCCAGCAGCTTGATGGACAGGGCGGACCAGCCCCAGCATTTT. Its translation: CASSLMDRADQPQHF.

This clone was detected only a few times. CDR3 residues: CAWAGTGHQPQHF. CDR3 nucleotide sequence: TGTGCCTGGGCCGGGACAGGGCATCAGCCCCAGCATTTT. This sequence joins TRBV30 and TRBJ1-5; 9 bases align to TRBD1. J gave up 5 bases and V 5 bases, and 4 bases lay outside the gene matches. The CDR3 has 13 amino acids. The germline CDR1 and CDR2 sequences are GTSNPN and SVGIG (reference sequence).

CDR3 DNA sequence: TGTGCCAGTAGTCTCATGGACAACTACGAGCAGTACTTC. Translated: CASSLMDNYEQYF. The chain employs TRBV19 and TRBJ2-7, with a possible D match to TRBD1 (5 bases). The ends were cut back, 5 bases at V and 3 bases at J, with 11 bases in the middle. The germline gives CDR1 LNHDA, CDR2 SQIVND (reference sequence). CDR3 length equals 13 residues.